This T cell receptor beta chain came from a study of blood T cell repertoires in COVID-19. Across the whole study: Donors in Cohort 3 counted as recovered after two negative PCRs, clearance, or symptom resolution.

Germline V CDR1 and CDR2: SGHRS, YFSETQ. This CDR3 has 15 residues. With 5 bases clipped from V and 0 bases from J, the junction kept 7 bases outside the gene matches. Individuals drawn from about two dozen US areas were roughly 18 to 95 years old. Membership in each cohort depended on participant-reported clinical history. In the original analysis: Amplification from reference gene primers served as the basis for estimated nucleated cell counts. Measured with immunoSEQ multiplex PCR; TCRdb has only the in-frame clones, and not every one. The DNA gave D and trimming, while V, J and clone size come from that table. The sample lists about 200,000 clones; about 85% were seen once. This clone was found a few times.

Sequenced sample: PBMCs or T cells enriched from blood (not recorded which). The chain couples TRBV5-1 to TRBJ2-7; 8 bases fit TRBD1. This sequence originates from a woman between 40 and 55 years old in a cohort exposed to, infected with or recovered from COVID-19 (not recorded which). CDR3 DNA: TGCGCCAGCAGTTATCGGACAGGGCGCTCCTACGAGCAGTACTTC. Translated, it gives CASSYRTGRSYEQYF.